Following are 16 T cell receptor beta chains from one sample sequenced in a study of T cell repertoires in cytomegalovirus infection. MiXCR, run by TCRdb on the reads, gives a single entry per CDR3 protein. The table shows under 150,000 distinct CDR3 sequences, with more than 7% occurring only once. The sequenced sample was PBMCs. These receptors came from a human donor in good health (CMV status not recorded). Some clones in this sample may be carry-over from other donors' samples.

The chain uses TRBV5-6 and TRBJ1-1; D may be TRBD1 (5 bases). Germline V CDR1 and CDR2: SGHDT, YYEEEE. V shed 0 bases and J shed 5 bases, with 8 bases lying between them. CDR3 length equals 13 residues. The CDR3 coding sequence is TGTGCCAGCAGCTTGGTCAGGACAACTGAAGCTTTCTTT. Protein sequence: CASSLVRTTEAFF.

This clonotype has ten or more counts. The chain couples TRBV5-1 to TRBJ1-2; D may be TRBD1 (5 bases). Between the trimmed V and J ends, which lost 0 bases and 7 bases, there was a span of 16 bases. Per the germline V gene, CDR1 is SGHRS and CDR2 is YFSETQ. The CDR3 runs to 15 residues. The CDR3: CASSLVTIGDGGYTF. CDR3 nucleotides: TGCGCCAGCAGCTTGGTCACTATAGGGGACGGTGGCTACACCTTC.

This clonotype was detected only a few times. The chain combines TRBV3-1 with TRBJ1-6, with a tentative D call TRBD1 (6 bases). Trimming took off 1 base at V and 7 bases at J, with 8 bases between the two ends. The CDR3 runs 14 residues. In germline, CDR1 is LGHDT, CDR2 YNNKEL (reference sequence). DNA for the CDR3: TGTGCCAGCAGCCAAGTCAGGGGAAATTCACCCCTCCACTTT. The encoded protein is CASSQVRGNSPLHF.

This clonotype was detected many times. The chain couples TRBV7-2 to TRBJ1-5; 8 positions agree with TRBD1. This CDR3 is 14 amino acids long. V lost 6 bases, J lost 3 bases, and 4 bases stayed unmatched. Germline CDR1 and CDR2: SGHTA and FQGNSA. The CDR3: CASSRQGTNQPQHF. The CDR3 DNA is TGTGCCAGCAGTCGACAGGGGACCAATCAGCCCCAGCATTTT.

This clonotype was seen many times. The V call is TRBV6-6, the J call TRBJ2-5; TRBD2 agrees at 12 bases. The V and J ends lost 6 bases and 5 bases, in that order; junction bases with no gene match: 7. Germline V lookup: CDR1 MNHNY, CDR2 SVGAGI (reference sequence). The CDR3 totals 15 residues. The CDR3 nucleotides are TGTGCCAGCAGCCAACTAGCGGGGGGTTCCGAGACCCAGTACTTC. It specifies CASSQLAGGSETQYF.

This clonotype came up many times. J is TRBJ2-7 and V is TRBV7-2; 7 nucleotides agree with TRBD1. CDR3 length equals 15 residues. Trimming cost V 2 bases and J 4 bases; bases outside gene matches: 8. CDR1 and CDR2 (germline): SGHTA, FQGNSA. CDR3 DNA sequence: TGTGCCAGCAGCTTAAATCCGGCAGGGGGTTACGAGCAGTACTTC. Its translation is CASSLNPAGGYEQYF. Based on the CDR3 plus reference TRBV7-2 and TRBJ2-7, the full variable domain is GAGVSQSPSNKVTEKGKDVELRCDPISGHTALYWYRQSLGQGLEFLIYFQGNSAPDKSGLPSDRFSAERTGGSVSTLTIQRTQQEDSAVYLCASSLNPAGGYEQYFGPGTRLTVT.

This clonotype was counted ten times or more. The rearrangement joins TRBV28 to TRBJ2-7; no firm D call. Trimming removed 6 bases from V and 1 base from J, with 13 bases in between. Germline CDR1 MDHEN, CDR2 SYDVKM. This CDR3 is built from 14 residues. CDR3 region: CASSAVTRSYEQYF. The CDR3 DNA is TGTGCCAGCAGCGCGGTTACACGTTCCTACGAGCAGTACTTC.

At least ten counts were recorded for this clonotype. The V and J genes are TRBV29-1 and TRBJ1-2, with D possibly being TRBD1 (6 bases). The CDR3 has 14 residues. The V end was cut by 2 bases, the J end by 7 bases, with 17 bases between. The germline gives CDR1 SQVTM, CDR2 ANQGSEA. This CDR3 is CSVEFPTGSGGYTF. The DNA of the CDR3 is TGCAGCGTTGAATTCCCCACAGGGAGCGGTGGCTACACCTTC.

The table lists this clonotype with many counts. This chain joins TRBV18 and TRBJ1-5; D remains ambiguous. Germline CDR1 reads KGHSH; CDR2 reads LQKENI. CDR3 size: 13 residues. Trimming left V 2 bases short and J 4 bases short, with 6 bases between. The CDR3 protein is CASSPTNNQPQHF. DNA for the CDR3: TGTGCCAGCTCACCAACCAATAATCAGCCCCAGCATTTT.

The chain combines TRBV5-5 with TRBJ1-2; the D is unclear. V lost 3 bases, J lost 4 bases, and 16 bases lay in between. The CDR3 is 15 residues long. The V gene's germline CDR1 is SGHKS and CDR2 YYEKEE (reference sequence). CDR3: CASSSVVGLSYGYTF. DNA of the CDR3: TGTGCCAGCAGCTCGGTGGTTGGACTGAGCTATGGCTACACCTTC.

The rearrangement links TRBV20-1 to TRBJ1-6; D not certain. The CDR3 runs 12 residues. Germline values: CDR1 DFQATT, CDR2 SNEGSKA (reference sequence). V dropped 5 bases and J dropped 7 bases, with 9 bases sitting between them. The CDR3 bases are TGCAGTGCTTGGGGTTCCAATTCACCCCTCCACTTT. Its protein product is CSAWGSNSPLHF.

This clonotype was observed at least ten times. The rearrangement joins TRBV28 to TRBJ2-5; D is perhaps TRBD2 (6 bases). Trimming cost V 2 bases and J 6 bases, with 16 bases left between them. This CDR3 is built from 15 residues. In germline, CDR1 is MDHEN, CDR2 SYDVKM. The CDR3 reads CASSLGVADPKTQYF. DNA of the CDR3: TGTGCCAGCAGTTTAGGCGTAGCGGATCCTAAGACCCAGTACTTC.

This clonotype occurred many times. The chain is built from TRBV11-2 and TRBJ1-3; 9 bases line up with TRBD1. Germline V gives CDR1 SGHAT, CDR2 FQNNGV. Trimming removed 5 bases from V and 3 bases from J; junction bases left unmatched: 5. This CDR3 is 15 amino acids long. The CDR3 sequence: CASSATGGIGNTIYF. DNA of the CDR3: TGTGCCAGCAGCGCCACAGGGGGCATTGGAAACACCATATATTTT.

This clonotype was counted between two and nine times. The V and J genes are TRBV2 and TRBJ2-1; weak D call: TRBD2 (6 bases). CDR1 SNHLY and CDR2 FYNNEI come from the germline V gene. V was trimmed by 6 bases and J by 9 bases, leaving 12 bases between them. This CDR3 has 12 amino acids. The CDR3 spells CASSPSGSEQFF. The CDR3 nucleotides read TGTGCCAGCAGCCCCTCCGGGAGTGAGCAGTTCTTC.

This clonotype has just a few counts. DNA for the CDR3: TGCGCCAGCAGCTTGGGTCAATCCTACAATGAGCAGTTCTTC. Amino acid sequence: CASSLGQSYNEQFF. The genes are TRBV5-1 and TRBJ2-1; no reliable D call. V lost 0 bases, J lost 1 base, and 5 bases lay in between. The CDR3 is made up of 14 amino acids. Germline V gene lookup returns CDR1 SGHRS and CDR2 YFSETQ. The entire variable domain, with the rest obtained from reference TRBV5-1 and TRBJ2-1, is as follows: KAGVTQTPRYLIKTRGQQVTLSCSPISGHRSVSWYQQTPGQGLQFLFEYFSETQRNKGNFPGRFSGRQFSNSRSEMNVSTLELGDSALYLCASSLGQSYNEQFFGPGTRLTVL.

At least ten counts were recorded for this clonotype. The genes are TRBV2 and TRBJ2-2; D is unclear. Trimming stripped 4 bases from V and 1 base from J, with 4 bases between. This CDR3 has 13 residues. Germline V gene data show CDR1 as SNHLY and CDR2 as FYNNEI. CDR3 protein: CASSAENTGELFF. The CDR3, as DNA: TGTGCCAGCAGTGCAGAGAACACCGGGGAGCTGTTTTTT.